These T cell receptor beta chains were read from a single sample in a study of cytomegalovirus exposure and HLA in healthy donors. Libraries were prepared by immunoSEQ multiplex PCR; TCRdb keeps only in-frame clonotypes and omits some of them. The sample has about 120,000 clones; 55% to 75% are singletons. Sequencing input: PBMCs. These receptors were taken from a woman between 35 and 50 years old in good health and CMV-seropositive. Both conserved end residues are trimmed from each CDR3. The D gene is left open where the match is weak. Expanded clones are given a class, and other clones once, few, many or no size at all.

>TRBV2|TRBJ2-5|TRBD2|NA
ATTGPSGRAGETQY
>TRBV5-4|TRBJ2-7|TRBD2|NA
ASSLDSGSREQY
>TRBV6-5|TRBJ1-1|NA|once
ASSVGGEMNTEAF
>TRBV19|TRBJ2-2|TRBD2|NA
ASSSLTSGKGLGELF
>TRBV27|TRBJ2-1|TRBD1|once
ASSRAAGGGYNEQF
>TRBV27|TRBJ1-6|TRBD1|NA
ASGGGTGVNSPLH
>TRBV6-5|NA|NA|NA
ASSYREAYEQY
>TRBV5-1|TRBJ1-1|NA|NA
ASSLGQENTEAF
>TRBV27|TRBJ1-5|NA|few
ASSFRGQPQH
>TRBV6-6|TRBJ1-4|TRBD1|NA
ASSYSNRGNEKLF
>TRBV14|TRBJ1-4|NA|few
ASSQVIGGGVLF
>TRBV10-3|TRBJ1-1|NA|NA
AIEANQNTEAF
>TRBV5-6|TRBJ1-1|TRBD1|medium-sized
ASSLVGQASTEAF
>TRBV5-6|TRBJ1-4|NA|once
ASSFPRGTNEKLF
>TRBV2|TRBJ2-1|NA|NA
ASSELGRPVDEQF
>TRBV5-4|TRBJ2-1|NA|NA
ASSLTGSSYNEQF
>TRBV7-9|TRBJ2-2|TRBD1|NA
ASSPRTGENTGELF
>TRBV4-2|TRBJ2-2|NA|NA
ASSHGSGFAGELF
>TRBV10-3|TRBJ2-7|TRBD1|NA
AISGSHSPGDRAYEQY
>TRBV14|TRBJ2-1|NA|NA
ASSHLLLNEQF
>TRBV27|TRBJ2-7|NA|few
ASSLSGGLGYEQY
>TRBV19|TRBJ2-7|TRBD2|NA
ASSLAGGPSYEQY
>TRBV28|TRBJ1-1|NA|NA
ASKRYTEAF
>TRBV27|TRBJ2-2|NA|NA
ASSQFRGTGELF
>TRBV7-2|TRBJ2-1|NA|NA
ASSLASASYNEQF
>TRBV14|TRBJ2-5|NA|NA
ASNINTQETQY
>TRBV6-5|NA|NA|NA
ASSYLPSPYEQY
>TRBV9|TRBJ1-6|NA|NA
ASSVSRDNSPLH
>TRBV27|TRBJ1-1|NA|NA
ASSLGVGQGEAF
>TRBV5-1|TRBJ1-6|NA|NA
ASSSARDTFSPLH
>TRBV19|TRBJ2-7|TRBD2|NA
ASSPGLAGYEQY
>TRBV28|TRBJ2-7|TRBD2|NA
ASSSLPAGDPEQY
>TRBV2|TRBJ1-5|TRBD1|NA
ASRERTGNQPQH
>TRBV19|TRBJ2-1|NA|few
ASSNQGYGYNEQF
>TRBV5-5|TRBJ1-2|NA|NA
ASSLDFGGGYGYT
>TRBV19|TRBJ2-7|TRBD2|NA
ASRLAGGSEQY
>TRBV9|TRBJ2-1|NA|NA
ASSPLGGPTYNEQF
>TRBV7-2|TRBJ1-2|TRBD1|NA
ASSLRTGGVGGYT
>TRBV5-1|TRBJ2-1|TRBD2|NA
ASSPGDASGRDEQF
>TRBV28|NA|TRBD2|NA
ASTPGTSGSRLAYEQY
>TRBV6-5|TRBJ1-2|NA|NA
ASRITGNYGYT
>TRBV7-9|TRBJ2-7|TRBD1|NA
ASSHPDRGHEQY
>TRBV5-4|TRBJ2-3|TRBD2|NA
ASILAGGSTDTQY
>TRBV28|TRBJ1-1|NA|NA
ASSLRGRGWAEAF
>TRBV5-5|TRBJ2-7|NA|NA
ASSLAPSSNYEQY
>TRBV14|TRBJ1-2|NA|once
ASSQGARNYGYT
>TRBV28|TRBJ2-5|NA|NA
ASSLRRRGRGETQY
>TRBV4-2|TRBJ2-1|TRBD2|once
ASSHKGLAGGSSYNEQF
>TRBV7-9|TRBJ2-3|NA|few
ASSPPRRWGTDTQY
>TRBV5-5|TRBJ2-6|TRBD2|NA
ASSLAAGVYGANVLT
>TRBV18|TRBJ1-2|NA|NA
ASSHTDGARGYT
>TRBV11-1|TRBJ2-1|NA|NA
ASSFRSGEQF
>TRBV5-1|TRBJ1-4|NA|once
ASSLGNGQPNEKLF
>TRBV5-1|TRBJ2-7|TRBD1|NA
ASSTGQELAYEQY
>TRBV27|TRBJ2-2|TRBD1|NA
ASSPRRQGANTGELF
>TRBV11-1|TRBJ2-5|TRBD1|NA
ASSHRQGRETQY
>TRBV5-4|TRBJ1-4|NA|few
ASSFEGRGEKLF
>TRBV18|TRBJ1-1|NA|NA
ASSPPGRGDTEAF
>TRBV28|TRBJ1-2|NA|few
ASSLGGRRGLGYT
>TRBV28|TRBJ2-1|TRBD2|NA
ASSEMGLLGGSPNEQF